The entry below gives a single T cell receptor beta chain sequence along with its context. The record originates from a study of T cell clones after liver transplantation. Looking at the study overall: In this trial, immunosuppression withdrawal was attempted within 2 years of liver transplant.

The data were produced by immunoSEQ multiplex PCR, yet TCRdb's version contains in-frame clones alone and is incomplete. This table holds some 80,000 clones, around 84% found once. This CDR3 contains 15 residues. Trimming cost V 1 base and J 2 bases, with 9 bases left between them. CDR1 is MGHRA and CDR2 is YSYEKL in the germline V gene. The clonotype comes from a human patient who received a liver transplant. Part of the T cells may come from the graft donor. This chain joins TRBV4-1 and TRBJ1-3; a weak D match, TRBD1 (6 bases). The specimen was CD4+ T cells from blood, collected less than 50 months after liver transplant. CDR3 in DNA: TGCGCCAGCAGCCAAGCATCAGGGGCTGGAAACACCATATATTTT. Residues: CASSQASGAGNTIYF.